This T cell receptor (beta chain) was found in a study of T cells expressing NK-cell markers. Study background: Sequenced donors, eight in total, included seven who were HCMV-seropositive and one who was seronegative. General study points: These same clonotypes (in several donors) also led the CD3+CD56-NKG2C+ fraction. Of CD8+ T cells, roughly 1.0-7.0% belonged to dominant NKG2C+ clonotypes in six or seven donors.

Germline V gene data show CDR1 as SGHVS and CDR2 as FNYEAQ. The CDR3 consists of 14 residues. Regarding this clonotype: Its antigen is currently unknown.

TCRdb reprocessed the 5' RACE reads and keeps a single row for each CDR3 protein, giving no DNA. This repertoire comprises about 460,000 distinct CDR3 sequences; its ten largest clones make up roughly 1.4%. The sequenced sample consisted of blood T cells: a sorted CD56 or NKG2C T cell subset, CD4+ or CD8+ T cells, or bulk PBMC T cells (not recorded which). The chain uses TRBV7-6 and TRBJ2-1; TCRdb's D call of TRBD2 is untestable without DNA. This TCR was sampled from a woman in her forties or fifties in good health. CDR3 loop: CASSTSGPVNEQFF.